Following are 27 T cell receptor beta chains from one sample sequenced in a study of cytomegalovirus exposure and HLA in healthy donors. Both 60 Vbeta primers and 13 Jbeta primers went into the PCR. Here immunoSEQ multiplex PCR was the method, and the copy in TCRdb shows in-frame clones only, minus some. The sample lists about 160,000 clones, around 76% occurring once. The sample consisted of PBMCs. These receptors were collected from a man aged 55 to 70 in good health and CMV-seronegative.

The rearrangement links TRBV6-5 to TRBJ2-3; tentative D call: TRBD2 (5 bases). The CDR3 loop spans 14 amino acids. Germline CDR1 is MNHEY and CDR2 is SVGAGI. V was cut by 6 bases and J by 0 bases, with 10 bases left in between. The CDR3 loop reads CASSRIASTDTQYF. The CDR3 region has the DNA TGTGCCAGCAGCCGAATAGCGAGCACAGATACGCAGTATTTT.

This clone occurred a few times. The chain employs TRBV28 and TRBJ2-3; D is perhaps TRBD2 (6 bases). With 9 bases removed from V and 5 bases from J, the gap between germline ends came to 15 bases. This CDR3 spans 13 amino acids. The germline V gene encodes CDR1 MDHEN and CDR2 SYDVKM. The CDR3 nucleotides read TGTGCCAGTGATAATGGGGGGAGAGATACGCAGTATTTT. As protein: CASDNGGRDTQYF.

The chain links TRBV5-8 to TRBJ1-2, with 8 bases that match TRBD1. Germline CDR1 is SGHTS and CDR2 is YDEGEE. J gave up 1 base and V 2 bases, and 19 bases lay outside the gene matches. The length of the CDR3 is 20 residues. The CDR3 here is CASSFLVPETGDNLNYGYTF. The CDR3 region has the DNA TGTGCCAGCAGCTTCCTTGTTCCCGAGACAGGGGACAACCTTAACTATGGCTACACCTTC. Complete variable domain (other parts from reference TRBV5-8 and TRBJ1-2): EAGVTQSPTHLIKTRGQQATLRCSPISGHTSVYWYQQALGLGLQFLLWYDEGEERNRGNFPPRFSGRQFPNYSSELNVNALELEDSALYLCASSFLVPETGDNLNYGYTFGSGTRLTVV.

The chain combines TRBV7-9 with TRBJ2-5; 8 positions agree with TRBD1. The J call is doubtful: the DNA matches TRBJ2-7 better. The germline V gene encodes CDR1 SEHNR and CDR2 FQNEAQ (reference sequence). The CDR3 has 15 residues. The CDR3 reads CASSALGQGVYEQYF. CDR3 nucleotides: TGTGCCAGCAGCGCTCTCGGACAGGGAGTCTACGAGCAGTACTTC.

This rearrangement joins TRBV27 to TRBJ1-1; tentative D call: TRBD1 (5 bases). The V end was cut by 6 bases, the J end by 5 bases, with 16 bases between. CDR1 and CDR2 from the germline V gene are MNHEY and SMNVEV (reference sequence). CDR3 length: 14 residues. The CDR3 bases are TGTGCCAGCAGACCTCAGGGTTTTCGGACTGAAGCTTTCTTT. Protein sequence: CASRPQGFRTEAFF.

The V gene is TRBV28, the J gene TRBJ2-7; tentative D call: TRBD2 (8 bases). Germline CDR1 and CDR2: MDHEN and SYDVKM. The CDR3 has 14 residues. V was shortened by 5 bases and J by 5 bases, with 16 bases between the two germline ends. The CDR3 spells CASSEQGRGDEQYF. In DNA, the CDR3 is TGTGCCAGCAGTGAACAGGGGCGGGGGGACGAGCAGTACTTC.

This chain links TRBV19 with TRBJ2-5; 11 bases agree with TRBD2. The length of the CDR3 is 18 residues. The germline V gene encodes CDR1 LNHDA and CDR2 SQIVND (reference sequence). Trimming at V came to 5 bases and at J to 2 bases, leaving 13 bases not matched to a gene. The CDR3 nucleotides read TGTGCCAGTAGTCCCTGGGGGGCGACTAGCGGGGTACAAGAGACCCAGTACTTC. Protein product: CASSPWGATSGVQETQYF. Full variable domain (remainder filled in from reference TRBV19 and TRBJ2-5): DGGITQSPKYLFRKEGQNVTLSCEQNLNHDAMYWYRQDPGQGLRLIYYSQIVNDFQKGDIAEGYSVSREKKESFPLTVTSAQKNPTAFYLCASSPWGATSGVQETQYFGPGTRLLVL.

The rearrangement joins TRBV28 to TRBJ2-3, with unresolved D. Trimming removed 3 bases from V and 2 bases from J, with 9 bases in between. Germline V lookup: CDR1 MDHEN, CDR2 SYDVKM. The CDR3 runs 14 residues. CDR3 nucleotide sequence: TGTGCCAGCAGTTTCCTACTCACCACAGATACGCAGTATTTT. This encodes CASSFLLTTDTQYF.

The sample holds a few counts of this clone. A junction boundary mismatches the germline segment, possibly from a read error. The chain carries TRBV7-9 and TRBJ1-4; weak D call: TRBD1 (5 bases). The germline gives CDR1 SEHNR, CDR2 FQNEAQ (reference sequence). The CDR3 consists of 14 residues. The CDR3 loop reads CSSSFQGANEKLFF. CDR3 nucleotides: TGTTCCAGCAGCTTCCAAGGGGCTAATGAAAAACTGTTTTTT.

The rearrangement links TRBV29-1 to TRBJ2-5; D remains unclear. In germline, CDR1 is SQVTM, CDR2 ANQGSEA. The CDR3 extends over 14 amino acids. Trimming removed 6 bases from V and 1 base from J, with 15 bases in between. The CDR3 sequence is CSVAPALLQETQYF. CDR3 sequence (DNA): TGCAGCGTAGCCCCCGCCCTTCTCCAAGAGACCCAGTACTTC.

Of note for this clone: The same CDR3 is also encoded by other DNA sequences in this sample. The rearrangement links TRBV29-1 to TRBJ1-5, with 7 bases identical to TRBD1. The CDR3 consists of 14 residues. Germline CDR1 SQVTM, CDR2 ANQGSEA. V lost 4 bases and J lost 2; bases outside the gene matches: 5. CDR3 in amino acids: CSVATGLGNQPQHF. The CDR3 region has the DNA TGCAGCGTTGCGACAGGGCTGGGCAATCAGCCCCAGCATTTT.

This clone has only one observation. The gene calls are TRBV7-8 and TRBJ2-5; weak D call: TRBD1 (5 bases). Germline loops: CDR1 SGHVS, CDR2 FQNEAQ. The CDR3 has 16 residues. V was shortened by 4 bases and J by 7 bases, with 22 bases between the two germline ends. The CDR3 nucleotides read TGTGCCAGCAGCTCCGGCCCGGGCCAGGGTTTGGGGACCCAGTACTTC. Protein product: CASSSGPGQGLGTQYF. Drawing the rest from reference TRBV7-8 and TRBJ2-5, the complete variable domain is GAGVSQSPRYKVAKRGQDVALRCDPISGHVSLFWYQQALGQGPEFLTYFQNEAQLDKSGLPSDRFFAERPEGSVSTLKIQRTQQEDSAVYLCASSSGPGQGLGTQYFGPGTRLLVL.

This clone was picked up one time. In DNA, the CDR3 is TGTGCCAGCAGTACGGACAGAAGAGGCCCCCCCACCCTCCACTTT. Protein: CASSTDRRGPPTLHF. This chain joins TRBV6-5 and TRBJ1-6; D perhaps matches TRBD1 (6 bases). Trimming took 5 bases from V and 14 from J, leaving 22 bases between them. Germline CDR1 MNHEY, CDR2 SVGAGI. This CDR3 spans 15 amino acids.

This clone has more than one count but fewer than ten. CDR3 region: CASSGDRGVYEQYF. The CDR3 nucleotides are TGTGCCAGCAGTGGGGACAGGGGGGTGTACGAGCAGTACTTC. This rearrangement joins TRBV2 to TRBJ2-7; 11 bases align to TRBD1. V was pared by 4 bases and J by 4 bases, with 3 bases of the junction left unmatched. Germline V gene lookup returns CDR1 SNHLY and CDR2 FYNNEI. This CDR3 contains 14 residues.

A few counts support this clone. The J gene is TRBJ2-5, the V gene TRBV6-5; D is uncertain. The last part of the DNA fits TRBJ2-7 better; the J call may be wrong. Germline V CDR1 and CDR2: MNHEY, SVGAGI. The length of the CDR3 is 13 residues. In DNA form, the CDR3 reads TGTGCCAGCAGTTCTGACAACTCCTACGAGCAGTACTTC. Encoded protein: CASSSDNSYEQYF.

This clone was recorded once. V gene TRBV4-2 combines with J gene TRBJ2-3, with 12 bases identical to TRBD2. Germline CDR1 is LGHNA and CDR2 is YNFKEQ. The ends lost 0 bases at V and 6 bases at J; junction bases unmatched: 4. CDR3 length: 16 residues. The CDR3 here is CASSQEGLAGGDTQYF. The CDR3 DNA is TGTGCCAGCAGCCAAGAGGGGCTAGCGGGGGGGGATACGCAGTATTTT.

The rearrangement links TRBV2 to TRBJ1-6, with TRBD1 identical over 7 bases. The V gene end was trimmed by 8 bases and the J gene end by 7 bases; junction bases not matched to a gene: 8. The germline V gene encodes CDR1 SNHLY and CDR2 FYNNEI. The CDR3 extends over 14 amino acids. CDR3 nucleotides: TGTGCCAGCGAATGGGGGACAGAGAATTCACCCCTCCACTTT. Protein product: CASEWGTENSPLHF.

Only one count was recorded for this clone. The V call is TRBV5-1, the J call TRBJ2-5, with 10 bases aligning to TRBD1. Germline V gene sequence: CDR1 SGHRS, CDR2 YFSETQ. The CDR3 sequence is 15 residues long. The junction had 5 bases not matched to a gene; V was cut back by 3 bases and J by 3 bases. Here the CDR3 DNA reads TGCGCCAGCAGCTCGGGACAGGGGAAGGAAGAGACCCAGTACTTC. As protein: CASSSGQGKEETQYF.

With respect to this clone: At the DNA level, this CDR3 is encoded by other sequences in the same sample as well. The gene calls are TRBV4-3 and TRBJ1-6; 8 bases align to TRBD1. V lost 3 bases and J lost 8; bases outside the gene matches: 3. Looked up from germline, CDR1 is LGHNA and CDR2 is YSLEER. The CDR3 is 14 residues long. DNA for the CDR3: TGCGCCAGCAGCCAGGACAGGGTCTATTCACCCCTCCACTTT. This sequence encodes CASSQDRVYSPLHF.

J is TRBJ1-1 and V is TRBV10-3; 12 bases align to TRBD1. V was pared by 6 bases and J by 5 bases, with 10 bases of the junction left unmatched. Germline V gives CDR1 ENHRY, CDR2 SYGVKD. CDR3 length equals 16 residues. CDR3 residues: CAIRDPGQGAGTEAFF. As DNA, the CDR3 is TGTGCCATCAGGGATCCGGGACAGGGGGCCGGGACTGAAGCTTTCTTT.

As DNA, the CDR3 is TGTGCCAGCAGCGTAGTCTCCGGGGGGGATGAGCAGTTCTTC. Residues: CASSVVSGGDEQFF. V usage is TRBV9 and J usage is TRBJ2-1, with TRBD2 matching 8 bases. The V and J ends lost 0 bases and 8 bases, in that order; junction bases with no gene match: 4. In germline, CDR1 is SGDLS, CDR2 YYNGEE. This CDR3 has 14 residues.

The chain employs TRBV6-1 and TRBJ1-5; D gene unclear. The ends were cut back, 7 bases at V and 5 bases at J, with 15 bases in the middle. This CDR3 is built from 14 residues. Germline CDR1 is MNHNS and CDR2 is SASEGT. The CDR3 DNA reads TGTGCCAGCACCCGAGGCGGAGCAGATCAGCCCCAGCATTTT. This encodes CASTRGGADQPQHF.

This chain uses TRBV5-1 with TRBJ2-5; a possible D gene is TRBD2 (5 bases). The J call is doubtful: the DNA matches TRBJ2-7 better. CDR1 and CDR2 from the germline V gene are SGHRS and YFSETQ. The CDR3 has 15 amino acids. Written as DNA, the CDR3 is TGCGCCAGCAGACCCGATGCGGGCGGGTCCTACGAGCAGTACTTC. Its translation: CASRPDAGGSYEQYF.

The V and J genes are TRBV11-2 and TRBJ2-7; TRBD2 matches 8 bases. Germline assignment: CDR1 SGHAT and CDR2 FQNNGV. Germline trimming cut 5 bases from V and 4 bases from J; bases unmatched to any gene: 7. The CDR3 has 14 residues. The CDR3 spells CASSRGGPVYEQYF. CDR3 nucleotide sequence: TGTGCCAGCAGCCGGGGGGGGCCTGTATACGAGCAGTACTTC. The full variable domain, rest sourced from reference TRBV11-2 and TRBJ2-7, is EAGVAQSPRYKIIEKRQSVAFWCNPISGHATLYWYQQILGQGPKLLIQFQNNGVVDDSQLPKDRFSAERLKGVDSTLKIQPAKLEDSAVYLCASSRGGPVYEQYFGPGTRLTVT.

The gene calls are TRBV7-2 and TRBJ2-3; 9 nucleotides line up with TRBD2. J gave up 3 bases and V 3 bases, and 7 bases lay outside the gene matches. Germline loops: CDR1 SGHTA, CDR2 FQGNSA. There are 16 residues in the CDR3. DNA of the CDR3: TGTGCCAGCAGCTTCGGAGCTAGCGGGGAAACAGATACGCAGTATTTT. Translating it yields CASSFGASGETDTQYF. Looking up the rest from reference TRBV7-2 and TRBJ2-3 gives the full variable domain: GAGVSQSPSNKVTEKGKDVELRCDPISGHTALYWYRQSLGQGLEFLIYFQGNSAPDKSGLPSDRFSAERTGGSVSTLTIQRTQQEDSAVYLCASSFGASGETDTQYFGPGTRLTVL.

This clone occurred once. The rearrangement links TRBV13 to TRBJ2-3, with TRBD2 matching over 7 bases. J lost 4 bases, V lost 1 base, and 2 bases had no gene match. Germline V gene data show CDR1 as PRHDT and CDR2 as FYEKMQ (reference sequence). The CDR3 extends over 14 amino acids. CDR3 in amino acids: CASSLAGGSDTQYF. CDR3 nucleotide sequence: TGTGCCAGCAGCTTAGCCGGGGGGTCAGATACGCAGTATTTT.

The genes are TRBV10-1 and TRBJ2-7, with TRBD2 matching 7 bases. Trimming removed 3 bases from V and 2 bases from J; junction bases left unmatched: 7. CDR1 and CDR2 from the germline V gene are WNHNN and SYGVQD (reference sequence). The CDR3 is 15 amino acids. The CDR3 here is CASSEGVAGTYEQYF. The CDR3 DNA sequence: TGCGCCAGCAGTGAAGGGGTAGCGGGTACCTACGAGCAGTACTTC.